This T cell receptor (beta chain) appears in the sequencing data of a study of blood T cell repertoires in COVID-19. Study at large: In each case, the material was cDNA or gDNA derived from T cells, B-cell-depleted T cells, or PBMCs.

The table lists this clone with a count of one. This CDR3 contains 15 residues. V was shortened by 0 bases and J by 0 bases, with 6 bases between the two germline ends. Germline lookup yields CDR1 LGHNA and CDR2 YSLEER. Authors' analysis steps: Scientists estimated how many nucleated cells there were by amplifying reference gene primers. The protocol was immunoSEQ multiplex PCR, while the TCRdb copy is restricted to in-frame clones and leaves out a portion. That table gives V, J and clone size, and the DNA gave D and trimming. The table has 300,000 to 400,000 clones, 85% to 95% seen once. Study members were between about 18 and 100 years old and lived in 24 US regions. Participant-given clinical history determined each cohort assignment.

This chain links TRBV4-3 with TRBJ2-4, with D possibly being TRBD1 (5 bases). This TCR was sampled from a woman aged 25 to 39 who had been exposed to COVID-19. The sequencing input was PBMCs or T cells enriched from blood (not recorded which). The CDR3 DNA follows: TGCGCCAGCAGCCAAGAAACAGGAGCCAAAAACATTCAGTACTTC. Encoded protein: CASSQETGAKNIQYF.